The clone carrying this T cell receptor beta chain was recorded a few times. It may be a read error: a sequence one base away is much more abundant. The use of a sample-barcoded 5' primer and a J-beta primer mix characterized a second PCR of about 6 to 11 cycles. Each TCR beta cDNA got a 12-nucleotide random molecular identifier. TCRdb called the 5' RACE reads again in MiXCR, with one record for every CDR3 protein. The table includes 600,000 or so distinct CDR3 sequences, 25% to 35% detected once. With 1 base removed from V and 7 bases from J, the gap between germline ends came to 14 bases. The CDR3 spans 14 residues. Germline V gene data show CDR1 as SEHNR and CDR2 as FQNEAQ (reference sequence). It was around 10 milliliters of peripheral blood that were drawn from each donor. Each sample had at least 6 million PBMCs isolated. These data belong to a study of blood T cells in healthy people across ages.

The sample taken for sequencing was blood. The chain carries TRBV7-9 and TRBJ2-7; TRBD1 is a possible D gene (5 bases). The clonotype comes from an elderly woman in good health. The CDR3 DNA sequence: TGTGCCAGCAGCTTAGAGGCAGGGCCGACGGAGCAGTACTTC. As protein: CASSLEAGPTEQYF.